This T cell receptor beta chain was captured in a study of cytomegalovirus exposure and HLA in healthy donors. PCR used 60 Vbeta primers and 13 Jbeta primers. Original data processing: It was a later analysis that counted about 80 million unique TCR beta chains, of which about 10 million were shared. The table came from immunoSEQ multiplex PCR; TCRdb's copy has only in-frame clones and leaves some out. D and trimming come from the DNA, and the V and J calls and clone size come from that table. The data hold just over 95,000 clones, with roughly 71% observed a single time. This clone came up a few times. Its antigen is undetermined. Study-wide results and limits: There were reportedly fewer N-insertions in an Asian-associated ancestry cluster than the roughly 610-donor mean, in a later analysis.

Sequenced input: PBMCs. This receptor was obtained from a woman aged 40 to 50 in good health and CMV-seronegative.

The CDR3 coding sequence is TGTGCCAGTAGTTCGGGGTTCGGGAACACTGAAGCTTTCTTT. Translated, it gives CASSSGFGNTEAFF. The rearrangement links TRBV19 to TRBJ1-1; D is unclear. The CDR3 consists of 14 residues. The V gene's germline CDR1 is LNHDA and CDR2 SQIVND (reference sequence). Trimming removed 5 bases from V and 1 base from J, with 11 bases in between.